The 21 T cell receptor beta chains in this list originate from one sample, sequenced in a study of blood T cell repertoires in COVID-19. The data were produced by immunoSEQ multiplex PCR, yet TCRdb's version contains in-frame clones alone and is incomplete. The sample contains more than 150,000 clones, approximately 87% of which appear only once. Sequencing used peripheral blood. All receptors derive from a man in his 70s with active or convalescent COVID-19.

This clone was recorded only once. The chain uses TRBV19 and TRBJ1-5; TRBD1 aligns across 8 bases. CDR1 and CDR2 (germline): LNHDA, SQIVND (reference sequence). Unmatched junction bases numbered 12, after V lost 5 bases and J lost 9 bases. There are 15 residues in the CDR3. CDR3: CASSSYTGGVWPQHF. In nucleotides, the CDR3 is TGTGCCAGTAGTTCCTACACAGGGGGGGTGTGGCCCCAGCATTTT.

V gene TRBV28 combines with J gene TRBJ1-1; the D gene is possibly TRBD1 (6 bases). The V end was cut by 10 bases, the J end by 4 bases, with 25 bases between. CDR3 length: 16 residues. Germline CDR1 reads MDHEN; CDR2 reads SYDVKM. This CDR3 reads CATGPADAGGGTEAFF. CDR3 nucleotides: TGTGCCACCGGCCCCGCGGACGCGGGAGGGGGCACTGAAGCTTTCTTT.

In this sample, this clone turned up once. The chain employs TRBV7-9 and TRBJ1-1; the match to TRBD1 covers 9 bases. Per the germline V gene, CDR1 is SEHNR and CDR2 is FQNEAQ (reference sequence). The CDR3 is made up of 15 amino acids. V shed 5 bases, J shed 1 base, and the junction held 5 bases outside the gene matches. The CDR3 DNA reads TGTGCCAGCAGCCCGAGGGGACAGGGGAACACTGAAGCTTTCTTT. It yields the protein CASSPRGQGNTEAFF.

This clone was seen once. The chain employs TRBV11-2 and TRBJ1-2; D unresolved. V was shortened by 1 base and J by 7 bases, with 7 bases between the two germline ends. CDR1 is SGHAT, CDR2 FQNNGV, per germline. The CDR3 sequence is 12 residues long. The CDR3 loop is CASSLGGFGYTF. CDR3 nucleotide sequence: TGTGCCAGCAGCTTAGGAGGTTTTGGCTACACCTTC.

This chain links TRBV19 with TRBJ1-5; 8 positions agree with TRBD1. J was trimmed by 6 bases and V by 7 bases; bases with no gene match: 14. Germline-derived CDR1 and CDR2 are LNHDA and SQIVND (reference sequence). The CDR3 consists of 16 residues. The CDR3 loop is CASKDGGTGYFQPQHF. The CDR3 nucleotides are TGTGCCAGTAAAGACGGGGGGACAGGTTATTTTCAGCCCCAGCATTTT.

This rearrangement joins TRBV28 to TRBJ1-3; D gene uncertain. Germline V lookup: CDR1 MDHEN, CDR2 SYDVKM. V was trimmed by 2 bases and J by 0 bases, leaving 5 bases between them. The CDR3 covers 14 residues. The CDR3: CASSLISSGNTIYF. CDR3 sequence (DNA): TGTGCCAGCAGTTTAATTAGCTCTGGAAACACCATATATTTT.

V gene TRBV18 combines with J gene TRBJ1-6; 7 nucleotides match TRBD1. Germline V lookup: CDR1 KGHSH, CDR2 LQKENI. V was clipped by 2 bases and J by 3 bases; unmatched bases: 4. The CDR3 is 16 amino acids. Written as DNA, the CDR3 is TGTGCCAGCTCACCAGGGTCAGGGGGCTATAATTCACCCCTCCACTTT. This encodes CASSPGSGGYNSPLHF.

The chain employs TRBV2 and TRBJ2-5, with a possible D match to TRBD1 (6 bases). The CDR3 runs 14 residues. V was shortened by 5 bases and J by 0 bases, with 10 bases between the two germline ends. Germline V gene lookup returns CDR1 SNHLY and CDR2 FYNNEI. CDR3 protein: CASSQGTDQETQYF. DNA of the CDR3: TGTGCCAGCAGTCAGGGGACCGACCAAGAGACCCAGTACTTC.

V gene TRBV5-4 combines with J gene TRBJ2-2; D ambiguous. There are 15 residues in the CDR3. Trimming removed 0 bases at V and 1 base at J, with 7 bases between. Germline values: CDR1 SGHNT, CDR2 YYREEE (reference sequence). CDR3: CASSLGLMNTGELFF. For the CDR3, the DNA is TGTGCCAGCAGCTTGGGACTTATGAACACCGGGGAGCTGTTTTTT.

This clone appeared a few times. The CDR3 nucleotides are TGTGCCAGCAGCGTAGGAAGGGGGACAAGCTCTGGAAACACCATATATTTT. Its protein product is CASSVGRGTSSGNTIYF. The chain recombines TRBV9 with TRBJ1-3, with D maybe TRBD1 (6 bases). CDR1 and CDR2 from the germline V gene are SGDLS and YYNGEE. The V end was cut by 0 bases, the J end by 0 bases, with 13 bases between. This CDR3 comprises 17 residues. The complete variable domain, with remaining parts taken from reference TRBV9 and TRBJ1-3, reads DSGVTQTPKHLITATGQRVTLRCSPRSGDLSVYWYQQSLDQGLQFLIQYYNGEERAKGNILERFSAQQFPDLHSELNLSSLELGDSALYFCASSVGRGTSSGNTIYFGEGSWLTVV.

This clone was seen just once. The V call is TRBV9, the J call TRBJ1-2; 9 positions match TRBD1. The germline V gene encodes CDR1 SGDLS and CDR2 YYNGEE. This CDR3 region has 16 residues. V was pared by 4 bases and J by 0 bases, with 7 bases of the junction left unmatched. The chain's CDR3 is CASSPTGTGTNYGYTF. In DNA form, the CDR3 reads TGTGCCAGCAGCCCCACCGGGACAGGGACTAACTATGGCTACACCTTC.

Details on this clone: Other DNA sequences in this sample translate to the same CDR3. The chain joins TRBV5-1 to TRBJ1-2, with unresolved D. CDR1 SGHRS and CDR2 YFSETQ come from the germline V gene. Trimming cost V 0 bases and J 4 bases, with 13 bases left between them. The CDR3 covers 15 residues. The CDR3 spells CASSLDGRRTYGYTF. CDR3 DNA: TGCGCCAGCAGCTTGGATGGCAGGCGCACCTATGGCTACACCTTC. The whole variable domain, remainder taken from reference TRBV5-1 and TRBJ1-2, is KAGVTQTPRYLIKTRGQQVTLSCSPISGHRSVSWYQQTPGQGLQFLFEYFSETQRNKGNFPGRFSGRQFSNSRSEMNVSTLELGDSALYLCASSLDGRRTYGYTFGSGTRLTVV.

This rearrangement joins TRBV6-5 to TRBJ2-7; 10 bases fit TRBD2. V lost 3 bases and J lost 3; bases outside the gene matches: 8. This CDR3 region has 16 residues. Germline V gene sequence: CDR1 MNHEY, CDR2 SVGAGI. The CDR3 here is CASSYSTSGKGYEQYF. In DNA form, the CDR3 reads TGTGCCAGCAGTTATTCTACTAGCGGGAAGGGCTACGAGCAGTACTTC.

This chain uses TRBV18 with TRBJ1-4, with TRBD1 matching 7 bases. This CDR3 has 14 amino acids. Per the germline V gene, CDR1 is KGHSH and CDR2 is LQKENI. The trim removed 4 bases at V and 7 bases at J, leaving 6 bases unmatched. The CDR3 DNA is TGTGCCAGCTCACAGGACAGGTGGAGTGAAAAACTGTTTTTT. Protein sequence: CASSQDRWSEKLFF.

The rearrangement joins TRBV5-1 to TRBJ2-3, with TRBD1 matching over 9 bases. Germline CDR1 and CDR2: SGHRS and YFSETQ. The CDR3 loop spans 19 amino acids. V gave up 4 bases and J gave up 0 bases; unmatched junction bases: 15. The CDR3 loop is CASSIVPLTGGSSTDTQYF. In DNA form, the CDR3 reads TGCGCCAGCAGCATAGTCCCGTTGACAGGGGGGTCTAGCACAGATACGCAGTATTTT.

This chain links TRBV5-1 with TRBJ1-1; 8 bases match TRBD1. This CDR3 comprises 16 residues. The junction had 9 bases not matched to a gene; V was cut back by 5 bases and J by 0 bases. Germline V CDR1 and CDR2: SGHRS, YFSETQ. CDR3 region: CASRTQGGEMNTEAFF. For the CDR3, the DNA is TGCGCCAGCAGAACACAGGGGGGAGAGATGAACACTGAAGCTTTCTTT. Full variable domain (rest looked up from reference TRBV5-1 and TRBJ1-1): KAGVTQTPRYLIKTRGQQVTLSCSPISGHRSVSWYQQTPGQGLQFLFEYFSETQRNKGNFPGRFSGRQFSNSRSEMNVSTLELGDSALYLCASRTQGGEMNTEAFFGQGTRLTVV.

This clone was observed once. The DNA of the CDR3 is TGTGCCAGCAGCCCCCATAATCTAGCCGGCACAGATACGCAGTATTTT. Translating gives CASSPHNLAGTDTQYF. The chain couples TRBV16 to TRBJ2-3; tentatively, D is TRBD2 (5 bases). The germline CDR1 and CDR2 sequences are KGHSY and FQNENV. The CDR3 loop spans 16 amino acids. Trimming left V 4 bases short and J 1 base short, with 15 bases between.

The chain uses TRBV30 and TRBJ1-6, with D unclear. This CDR3 is built from 14 residues. The V end was cut by 1 base, the J end by 9 bases, with 13 bases between. From germline, CDR1 is GTSNPN and CDR2 SVGIG (reference sequence). CDR3 in DNA: TGTGCCTGGAGTGACGGGTACCGGGGTTCACCCCTCCACTTT. Amino acid sequence: CAWSDGYRGSPLHF.

V is TRBV11-2 and J is TRBJ2-1; 7 bases agree with TRBD2. Germline V gives CDR1 SGHAT, CDR2 FQNNGV. The ends lost 5 bases at V and 3 bases at J; junction bases unmatched: 7. The CDR3 loop spans 15 amino acids. This CDR3 reads CASSQSGAIYNEQFF. As DNA, the CDR3 is TGTGCCAGCAGCCAAAGCGGGGCTATCTACAATGAGCAGTTCTTC.

The chain recombines TRBV5-1 with TRBJ1-1, with 7 nucleotides matching TRBD1. Germline trimming cut 4 bases from V and 5 bases from J; bases unmatched to any gene: 8. Germline assignment: CDR1 SGHRS and CDR2 YFSETQ. CDR3 size: 14 residues. The CDR3 sequence: CASSGGTAGTEAFF. As DNA, the CDR3 is TGCGCCAGCAGCGGCGGGACAGCAGGGACTGAAGCTTTCTTT.

This chain joins TRBV30 and TRBJ1-1; 10 bases align to TRBD1. CDR1 and CDR2 (germline): GTSNPN, SVGIG (reference sequence). V lost 3 bases and J lost 0; bases outside the gene matches: 4. The CDR3 has 15 residues. Here the CDR3 reads CAWRGGQGMNTEAFF. The CDR3 bases are TGTGCCTGGAGGGGGGGACAGGGGATGAACACTGAAGCTTTCTTT.